The rows below give T cell receptor beta chains drawn from one sample of a study of Graves' ophthalmopathy and Graves' hyperthyroidism. Each CDR3 protein is one row after TCRdb ran MiXCR on the multiplex PCR reads. The sample lists over a million distinct CDR3 sequences, 35% to 45% occurring once. Sequencing was performed on peripheral blood or thyroid tissue (not recorded which). Source of these receptors: an adult man with Graves' hyperthyroidism. Both conserved end residues are part of each CDR3. The D gene is left open where the match is weak. Some rows have no size entry. The others give once, few or many, or a class for an expanded clone.

many,TRBD2,TRBV24-1,TRBJ2-7,CATSDDKAGGPYEQYF,TGTGCCACCAGTGACGACAAAGCGGGAGGCCCCTACGAGCAGTACTTC
many,NA,TRBV4-3,TRBJ1-4,CASSQDSGLREKLFF,TGCGCCAGCAGCCAAGACTCAGGGCTAAGGGAAAAACTGTTTTTT
few,NA,TRBV7-8,TRBJ1-5,CASSPLGTYSGSNQPQHF,TGTGCCAGCAGCCCACTCGGGACCTATAGTGGGAGCAATCAGCCCCAGCATTTT
few,TRBD2,TRBV19,TRBJ2-7,CASSMAGGSYEQYF,TGTGCCAGTAGTATGGCGGGAGGGTCCTACGAGCAGTACTTC
NA,TRBD2,TRBV10-3,TRBJ2-3,CAIGVLTSSRTDTQYF,TGTGCCATCGGTGTACTGACTAGCTCTCGCACAGATACGCAGTATTTT
many,TRBD1,TRBV20-1,TRBJ1-1,CSARRQGTTEAFF,TGCAGTGCCCGGAGACAGGGGACGACTGAAGCTTTCTTT
NA,NA,TRBV29-1,TRBJ1-6,CSVEGERIGGSPLHF,TGCAGCGTTGAAGGGGAGCGGATCGGGGGTTCACCCCTCCACTTT
NA,TRBD1,TRBV5-1,TRBJ2-1,CASSPKATGTGHNEQFF,TGCGCCAGCAGCCCTAAGGCCACCGGGACAGGGCACAATGAGCAGTTCTTC
NA,NA,TRBV7-9,TRBJ2-1,CASSSLALGYNEQFF,TGTGCCAGCAGCTCGCTAGCCCTCGGCTACAATGAGCAGTTCTTC
many,NA,TRBV25-1,TRBJ2-5,CASSEVSGTLGETQYF,TGTGCCAGCAGTGAAGTGTCGGGAACCCTGGGGGAGACCCAGTACTTC
many,NA,TRBV5-1,TRBJ1-2,CASSLAEGNYGYTF,TGCGCCAGCAGCTTGGCCGAGGGGAACTATGGCTACACCTTC
many,TRBD1,TRBV10-3,TRBJ2-7,CAISLTGGDSYEQYF,TGTGCCATCAGCCTGACAGGGGGCGATTCCTACGAGCAGTACTTC
many,NA,TRBV20-1,TRBJ2-5,CSAIAGGPGETQYF,TGCAGTGCTATCGCCGGGGGGCCTGGAGAGACCCAGTACTTC
many,NA,TRBV24-1,TRBJ1-4,CATSVGTATNEKLFF,TGTGCCACCAGTGTCGGGACTGCAACTAATGAAAAACTGTTTTTT
NA,NA,TRBV12-3/TRBV12-4,TRBJ2-5,CASSLLGAGSETQYF,TGTGCCAGCAGCCTGCTAGGGGCAGGTTCTGAGACCCAGTACTTC
few,NA,TRBV3-1,TRBJ2-7,CASSQDWAGEQYF,TGTGCCAGCAGCCAAGATTGGGCGGGAGAGCAGTACTTC
NA,NA,TRBV7-2,TRBJ1-5,CASGLAALFTDLNQPQHF,TGTGCCAGCGGCTTAGCGGCGCTGTTTACAGACCTCAATCAGCCCCAGCATTTT
NA,NA,TRBV29-1,TRBJ2-7,CSVHPGAYEQYF,TGCAGCGTCCACCCGGGGGCTTACGAGCAGTACTTC
many,NA,TRBV29-1,TRBJ1-4,CSVSRAATNEKLFF,TGCAGCGTTTCCCGCGCCGCAACTAATGAAAAACTGTTTTTT